This paragraph reports one TCR beta chain. Germline V gives CDR1 SGHDT, CDR2 YYEEEE. This CDR3 contains 15 residues. Losses at the gene ends were 0 bases for V and 5 bases for J; bases not matched to a gene: 7. In the original analysis: Counts of nucleated cells, estimated from reference gene primer amplification, were obtained. Sequencing was performed with immunoSEQ multiplex PCR; in TCRdb, only in-frame clones are kept and a portion is missing. V and J calls and clone size are those listed in that table; D and trimming were worked out from the DNA. The sample lists under 250,000 clones, about three quarters occurring once. The data are from a study of blood T cell repertoires in COVID-19. Study details: Sources were T cells, B-cell-depleted T cells, or PBMCs; the material itself was cDNA or gDNA.

The rearrangement links TRBV5-6 to TRBJ1-2, with 7 bases aligning to TRBD1. This clonotype was obtained from a woman aged 70-85 years with acute or convalescent COVID-19. The material sequenced was peripheral blood. The CDR3 coding sequence is TGTGCCAGCAGCTTGGTATGGGCAGGGGGTTATGGCTACACCTTC. Amino acids: CASSLVWAGGYGYTF.